This T cell receptor (beta chain) was identified in a study of blood T cells in healthy people across ages. Combining a sample-barcoded 5' primer with a J-beta primer mix, a second PCR ran for roughly 7 to 12 cycles. The authors tagged each cDNA molecule using a template-switch adaptor with 12 random nucleotides. MiXCR, run by TCRdb on the 5' RACE reads, gives a single entry per CDR3 protein. Of roughly 800,000 distinct CDR3 sequences listed, 55% to 75% are singletons. CDR1 and CDR2 from the germline V gene are SGHTA and FQGNSA. This CDR3 spans 15 amino acids. The V and J ends lost 0 bases and 7 bases, in that order; junction bases with no gene match: 9.

Sequencing was carried out using blood. The chain couples TRBV7-2 to TRBJ2-7; 7 bases match TRBD2. The sequence was obtained from a man aged 30-40 years in good health. The CDR3 nucleotides are TGTGCCAGCAGCTTAGCTAGCGGGCCCCTAGGAGAGCAGTACTTC. It yields the protein CASSLASGPLGEQYF.